This T cell receptor beta chain was retrieved from a study of blood T cell repertoires in COVID-19. Study summary: Donors in the United States, Italy and Spain gave samples during acute or convalescent COVID-19.

Participants were aged about 18 to 90 years, lived in around 22 US areas, and enrolled virtually. Participant-given clinical history determined each cohort assignment. Per the original methods: Amplification from reference gene primers served as the basis for estimated nucleated cell counts. The data were produced by immunoSEQ multiplex PCR, yet TCRdb's version contains in-frame clones alone and is incomplete. D and trimming come from the DNA, and the V and J calls and clone size come from that table. The sample includes approximately 230,000 clones, 80% to 90% of them seen just once. The CDR3 is made up of 18 amino acids. Trimming left V 0 bases short and J 5 bases short, with 20 bases between. Germline values: CDR1 LNHNV, CDR2 YYDKDF (reference sequence).

The sample taken for sequencing was PBMCs or T cells enriched from blood (not recorded which). The sequence was collected from a man between 35 and 55 years old who had recovered from COVID-19. J is TRBJ2-4 and V is TRBV15; perhaps TRBD2 as D (6 bases). The CDR3 coding sequence is TGTGCCACCAGCAGAGATAAGGAGGGAGGCTACGTCCAAAACATTCAGTACTTC. Translation gives CATSRDKEGGYVQNIQYF. Complete variable domain (other parts from reference TRBV15 and TRBJ2-4): DAMVIQNPRYQVTQFGKPVTLSCSQTLNHNVMYWYQQKSSQAPKLLFHYYDKDFNNEADTPDNFQSRRPNTSFCFLDIRSPGLGDTAMYLCATSRDKEGGYVQNIQYFGAGTRLSVL.